Described below is a single T cell receptor (beta chain) sequence and its context. The source of the sample is a study of glioma-infiltrating T cells. V was shortened by 3 bases and J by 6 bases, with 4 bases between the two germline ends. Germline CDR1 reads DFQATT; CDR2 reads SNEGSKA (reference sequence). The CDR3 consists of 10 residues. Amplification of TCR alpha and beta CDR3 regions from RNA used iRepertoire nested multiplex PCR. TCRdb re-analysed the multiplex PCR reads in MiXCR, keeping a single row per CDR3 protein. The table shows about 140,000 distinct CDR3 sequences, with roughly 43% occurring only once.

The sequence came from a human donor with low-grade glioma or glioblastoma, undergoing nonglioma brain surgery, or in good health (not recorded which). Input material: glioma tissue, nonneoplastic brain tissue, or PBMCs (not recorded which). The chain recombines TRBV20-1 with TRBJ2-3; D is unresolved. The CDR3 loop is CSASEDTQYF. The DNA of the CDR3 is TGCAGTGCTAGTGAGGATACGCAGTATTTT.